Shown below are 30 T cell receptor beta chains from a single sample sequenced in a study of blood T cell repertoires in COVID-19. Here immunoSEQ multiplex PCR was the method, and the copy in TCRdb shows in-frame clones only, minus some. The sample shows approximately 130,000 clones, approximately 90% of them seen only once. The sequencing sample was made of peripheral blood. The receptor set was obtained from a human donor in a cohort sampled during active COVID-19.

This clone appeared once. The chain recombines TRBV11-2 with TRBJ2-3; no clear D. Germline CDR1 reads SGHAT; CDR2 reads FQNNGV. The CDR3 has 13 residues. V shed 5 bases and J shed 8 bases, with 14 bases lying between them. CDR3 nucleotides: TGTGCCAGCAGCGAAATGCCACCCGGTACGCAGTATTTT. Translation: CASSEMPPGTQYF. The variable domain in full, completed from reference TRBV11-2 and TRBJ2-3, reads EAGVAQSPRYKIIEKRQSVAFWCNPISGHATLYWYQQILGQGPKLLIQFQNNGVVDDSQLPKDRFSAERLKGVDSTLKIQPAKLEDSAVYLCASSEMPPGTQYFGPGTRLTVL.

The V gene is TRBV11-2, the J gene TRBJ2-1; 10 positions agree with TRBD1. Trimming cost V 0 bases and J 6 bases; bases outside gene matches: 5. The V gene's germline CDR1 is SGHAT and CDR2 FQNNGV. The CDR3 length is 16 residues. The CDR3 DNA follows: TGTGCCAGCAGCTTAGAGATGGGGACAGGGGCCAATGAGCAGTTCTTC. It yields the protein CASSLEMGTGANEQFF.

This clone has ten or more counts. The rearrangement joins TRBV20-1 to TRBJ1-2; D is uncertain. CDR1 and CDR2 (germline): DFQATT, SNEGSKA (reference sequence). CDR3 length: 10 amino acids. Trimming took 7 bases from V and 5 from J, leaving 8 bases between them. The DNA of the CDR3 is TGCAGTGTTCCCGGGTATGGCTACACCTTC. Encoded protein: CSVPGYGYTF.

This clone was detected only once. For the CDR3, the DNA is TGCAGCGTTGTAATGGGAGGGACCCCCGGGGGGACCCAGTACTTC. Protein product: CSVVMGGTPGGTQYF. The genes are TRBV29-1 and TRBJ2-5, with 7 bases matching TRBD2. With 4 bases clipped from V and 7 bases from J, the junction kept 15 bases outside the gene matches. Germline lookup yields CDR1 SQVTM and CDR2 ANQGSEA. This CDR3 is built from 15 residues. The complete variable domain, with remaining parts taken from reference TRBV29-1 and TRBJ2-5, reads SAVISQKPSRDICQRGTSLTIQCQVDSQVTMMFWYRQQPGQSLTLIATANQGSEATYESGFVIDKFPISRPNLTFSTLTVSNMSPEDSSIYLCSVVMGGTPGGTQYFGPGTRLLVL.

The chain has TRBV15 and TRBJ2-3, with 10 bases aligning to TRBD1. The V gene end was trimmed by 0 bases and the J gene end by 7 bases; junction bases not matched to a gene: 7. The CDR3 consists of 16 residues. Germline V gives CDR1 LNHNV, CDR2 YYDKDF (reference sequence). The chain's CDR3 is CATSRESLTGGYTQYF. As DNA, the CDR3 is TGTGCCACCAGCAGAGAATCCCTGACAGGGGGCTATACGCAGTATTTT.

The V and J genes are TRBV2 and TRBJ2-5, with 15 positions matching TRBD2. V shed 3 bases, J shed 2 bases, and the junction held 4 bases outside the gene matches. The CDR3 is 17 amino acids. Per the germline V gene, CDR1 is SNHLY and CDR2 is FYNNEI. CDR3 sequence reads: CASSDGLAGGRQETQYF. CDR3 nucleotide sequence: TGTGCCAGCAGTGACGGACTAGCGGGGGGGCGGCAAGAGACCCAGTACTTC.

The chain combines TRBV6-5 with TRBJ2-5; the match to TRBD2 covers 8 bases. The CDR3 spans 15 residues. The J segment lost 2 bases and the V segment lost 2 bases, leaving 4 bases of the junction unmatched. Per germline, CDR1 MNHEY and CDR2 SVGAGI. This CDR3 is CASSYGVAGQETQYF. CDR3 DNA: TGTGCCAGCAGTTACGGGGTAGCGGGACAAGAGACCCAGTACTTC.

The CDR3 loop is CASGLVAGNTEAFF. The CDR3 nucleotides read TGTGCTAGTGGTTTGGTAGCGGGGAACACTGAAGCTTTCTTT. The chain has TRBV12-5 and TRBJ1-1; D is unclear. Germline assignment: CDR1 LGHNT and CDR2 FRNRAP. Trimming shortened V by 0 bases and J by 1 base, and 6 bases separated the two germline ends. CDR3 length: 14 residues.

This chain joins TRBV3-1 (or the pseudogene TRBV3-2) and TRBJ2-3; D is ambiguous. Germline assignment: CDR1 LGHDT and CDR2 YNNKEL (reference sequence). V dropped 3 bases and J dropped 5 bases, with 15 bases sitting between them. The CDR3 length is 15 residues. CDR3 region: CASSHPVVNVDTQYF. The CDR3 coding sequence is TGTGCCAGCAGCCACCCAGTCGTTAACGTAGATACGCAGTATTTT.

The CDR3, as DNA: TGTGCCAGCAGTCCGCTCGACAGGAAAAACATTCAGTACTTC. Its protein is CASSPLDRKNIQYF. The gene calls are TRBV27 and TRBJ2-4; weak D call: TRBD1 (6 bases). V was shortened by 5 bases and J by 4 bases, with 12 bases between the two germline ends. In germline, CDR1 is MNHEY, CDR2 SMNVEV (reference sequence). This CDR3 is built from 14 residues.

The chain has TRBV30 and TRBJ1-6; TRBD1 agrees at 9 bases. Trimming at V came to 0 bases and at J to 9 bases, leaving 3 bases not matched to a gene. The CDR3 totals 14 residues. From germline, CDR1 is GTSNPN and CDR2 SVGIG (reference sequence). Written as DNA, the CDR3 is TGTGCCTGGAGTGTGGGGACAGGGAGTTCACCCCTCCACTTT. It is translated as CAWSVGTGSSPLHF.

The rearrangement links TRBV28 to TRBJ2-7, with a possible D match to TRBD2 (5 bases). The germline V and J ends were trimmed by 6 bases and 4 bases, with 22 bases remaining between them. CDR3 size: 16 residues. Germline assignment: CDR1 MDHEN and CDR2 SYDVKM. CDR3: CASSPSGVPRGYEQYF. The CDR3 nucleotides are TGTGCCAGCAGCCCCTCCGGGGTCCCCCGGGGATACGAGCAGTACTTC.

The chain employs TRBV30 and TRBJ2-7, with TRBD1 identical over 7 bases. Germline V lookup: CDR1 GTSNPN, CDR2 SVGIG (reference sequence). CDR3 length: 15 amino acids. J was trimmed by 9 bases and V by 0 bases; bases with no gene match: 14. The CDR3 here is CAWSVPHALGGLQYF. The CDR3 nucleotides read TGTGCCTGGAGTGTGCCCCACGCATTAGGGGGCCTGCAGTACTTC.

The chain's CDR3 is CASSEVGAVNTEAFF. Written as DNA, the CDR3 is TGCGCCAGCAGTGAAGTGGGGGCCGTGAACACTGAAGCTTTCTTT. The V call is TRBV10-1, the J call TRBJ1-1; D may be TRBD1 (6 bases). The germline CDR1 and CDR2 sequences are WNHNN and SYGVQD (reference sequence). V lost 3 bases and J lost 0, with 11 bases in between. The CDR3 contains 15 residues.

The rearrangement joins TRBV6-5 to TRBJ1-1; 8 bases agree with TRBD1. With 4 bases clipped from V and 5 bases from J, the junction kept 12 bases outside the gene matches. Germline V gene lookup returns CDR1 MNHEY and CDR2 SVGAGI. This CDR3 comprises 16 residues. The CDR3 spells CASSSPSGQGGTEAFF. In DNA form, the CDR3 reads TGTGCCAGCAGTTCCCCATCCGGACAGGGTGGGACTGAAGCTTTCTTT.

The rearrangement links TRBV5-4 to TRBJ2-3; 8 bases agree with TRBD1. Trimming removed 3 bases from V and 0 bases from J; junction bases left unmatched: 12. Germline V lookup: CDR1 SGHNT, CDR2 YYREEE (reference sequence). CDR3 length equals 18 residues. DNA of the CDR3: TGTGCCAGCAGCTCGCCGGGACAGGCCCGCACTAGCACAGATACGCAGTATTTT. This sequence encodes CASSSPGQARTSTDTQYF.

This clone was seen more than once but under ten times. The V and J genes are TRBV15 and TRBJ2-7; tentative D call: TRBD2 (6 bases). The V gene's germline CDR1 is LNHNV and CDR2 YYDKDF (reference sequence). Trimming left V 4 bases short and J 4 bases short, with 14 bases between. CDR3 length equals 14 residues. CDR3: CATSKGTGGYEQYF. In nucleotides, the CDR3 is TGTGCCACCAGCAAGGGGACTGGCGGATACGAGCAGTACTTC.

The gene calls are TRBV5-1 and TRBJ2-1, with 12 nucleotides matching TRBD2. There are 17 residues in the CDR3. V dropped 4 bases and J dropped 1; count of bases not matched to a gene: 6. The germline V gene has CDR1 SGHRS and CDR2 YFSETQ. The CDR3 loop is CASSPGLAGLSYNEQFF. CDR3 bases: TGCGCCAGCAGCCCAGGACTAGCGGGGCTATCCTACAATGAGCAGTTCTTC.

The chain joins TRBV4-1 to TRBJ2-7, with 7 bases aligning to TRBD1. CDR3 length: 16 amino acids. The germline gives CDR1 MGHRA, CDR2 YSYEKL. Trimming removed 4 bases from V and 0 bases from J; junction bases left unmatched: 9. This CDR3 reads CASSPAPGTDSYEQYF. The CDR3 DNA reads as TGCGCCAGCAGCCCTGCGCCCGGGACAGACTCCTACGAGCAGTACTTC.

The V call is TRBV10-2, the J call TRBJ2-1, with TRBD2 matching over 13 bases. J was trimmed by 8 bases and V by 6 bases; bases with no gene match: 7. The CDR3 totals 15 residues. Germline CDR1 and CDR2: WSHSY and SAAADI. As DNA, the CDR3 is TGCGCCAGCAGGCCCGGGACTAGCGGGAAACATGAGCAGTTCTTC. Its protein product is CASRPGTSGKHEQFF.

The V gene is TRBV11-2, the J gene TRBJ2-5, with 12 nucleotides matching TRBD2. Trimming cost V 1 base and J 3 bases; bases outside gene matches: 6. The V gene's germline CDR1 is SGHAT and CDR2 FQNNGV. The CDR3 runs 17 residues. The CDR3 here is CASSLATSGRVEETQYF. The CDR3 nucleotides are TGTGCCAGCAGCTTAGCGACTAGCGGGAGAGTCGAAGAGACCCAGTACTTC.

CDR3 coding DNA: TGCGCCAGCAGCCCCGGGGGTTCAAGTAATGAAAAACTGTTTTTT. Encoded protein: CASSPGGSSNEKLFF. The rearrangement links TRBV5-1 to TRBJ1-4, with a weak D call TRBD1 (5 bases). The CDR3 covers 15 residues. Germline CDR1 and CDR2: SGHRS and YFSETQ. Deletions cut 4 bases from V and 4 bases from J, with 14 bases between.

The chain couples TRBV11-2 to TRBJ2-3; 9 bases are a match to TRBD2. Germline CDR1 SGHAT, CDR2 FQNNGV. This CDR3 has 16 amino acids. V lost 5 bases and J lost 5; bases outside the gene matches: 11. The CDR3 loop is CASSPPLAGWGDTQYF. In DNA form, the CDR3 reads TGTGCCAGCAGCCCCCCCCTAGCGGGGTGGGGAGATACGCAGTATTTT.

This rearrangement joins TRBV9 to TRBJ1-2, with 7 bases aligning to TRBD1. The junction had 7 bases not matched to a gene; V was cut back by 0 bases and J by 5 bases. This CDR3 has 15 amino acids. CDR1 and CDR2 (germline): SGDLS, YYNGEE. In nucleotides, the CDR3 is TGTGCCAGCAGCGTAGGGGCAGGGGGGCTTTATGGCTACACCTTC. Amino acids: CASSVGAGGLYGYTF. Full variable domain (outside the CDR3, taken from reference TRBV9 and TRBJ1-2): DSGVTQTPKHLITATGQRVTLRCSPRSGDLSVYWYQQSLDQGLQFLIQYYNGEERAKGNILERFSAQQFPDLHSELNLSSLELGDSALYFCASSVGAGGLYGYTFGSGTRLTVV.

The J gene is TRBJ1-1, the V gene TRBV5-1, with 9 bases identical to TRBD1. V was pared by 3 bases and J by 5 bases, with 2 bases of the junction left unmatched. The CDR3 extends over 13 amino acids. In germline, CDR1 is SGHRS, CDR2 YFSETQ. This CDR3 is CASSSTGGTEAFF. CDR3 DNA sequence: TGCGCCAGCAGCTCGACAGGGGGGACTGAAGCTTTCTTT. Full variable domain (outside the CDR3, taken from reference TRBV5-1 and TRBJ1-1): KAGVTQTPRYLIKTRGQQVTLSCSPISGHRSVSWYQQTPGQGLQFLFEYFSETQRNKGNFPGRFSGRQFSNSRSEMNVSTLELGDSALYLCASSSTGGTEAFFGQGTRLTVV.

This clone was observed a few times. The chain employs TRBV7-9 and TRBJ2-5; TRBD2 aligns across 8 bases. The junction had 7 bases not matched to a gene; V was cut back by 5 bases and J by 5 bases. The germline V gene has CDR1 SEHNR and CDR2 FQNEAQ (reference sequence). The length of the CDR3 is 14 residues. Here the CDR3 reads CASSPPSGGETQYF. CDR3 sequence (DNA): TGTGCCAGCAGCCCACCCTCGGGGGGGGAGACCCAGTACTTC.

The CDR3 coding sequence is TGCAGCGTTGAACGGGACAGGGGCTACAATGAGCAGTTCTTC. As protein: CSVERDRGYNEQFF. The chain links TRBV29-1 to TRBJ2-1; the match to TRBD1 covers 10 bases. Germline CDR1 SQVTM, CDR2 ANQGSEA. CDR3 size: 14 residues. V was pared by 2 bases and J by 3 bases, with 1 base of the junction left unmatched.

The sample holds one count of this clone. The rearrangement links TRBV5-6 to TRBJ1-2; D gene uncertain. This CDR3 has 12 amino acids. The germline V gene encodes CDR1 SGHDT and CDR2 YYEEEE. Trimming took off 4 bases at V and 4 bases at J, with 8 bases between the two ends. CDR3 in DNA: TGTGCCAGCAGCCAAGGAGTCTATGGCTACACCTTC. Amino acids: CASSQGVYGYTF.

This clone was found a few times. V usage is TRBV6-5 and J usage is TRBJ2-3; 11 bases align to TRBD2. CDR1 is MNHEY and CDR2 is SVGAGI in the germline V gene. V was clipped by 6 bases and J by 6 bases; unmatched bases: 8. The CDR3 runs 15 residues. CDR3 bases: TGTGCCAGCAGCCCCACTAGCGGGAGCCCCGATACGCAGTATTTT. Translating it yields CASSPTSGSPDTQYF.

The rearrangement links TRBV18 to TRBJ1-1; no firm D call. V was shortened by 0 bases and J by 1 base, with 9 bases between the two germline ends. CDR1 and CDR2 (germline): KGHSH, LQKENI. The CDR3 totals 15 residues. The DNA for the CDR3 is TGTGCCAGCTCACCACCGAGGGCAAGGAACACTGAAGCTTTCTTT. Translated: CASSPPRARNTEAFF.